These 8 T cell receptor beta chains were sequenced from one sample in a study of Graves' ophthalmopathy and Graves' hyperthyroidism. The TCR beta CDR3 regions underwent amplification from RNA transcripts. Investigators did first-round RT-PCR with HTBI primers, then second-round multiplex PCR. MiXCR, applied by TCRdb to the multiplex PCR reads, yields one record per CDR3 protein. The sample gives 500,000 to 700,000 distinct CDR3 sequences, about two fifths of which show up once; approximately 4.1% is in the top ten. Sequenced sample: peripheral blood or thyroid tissue (not recorded which). The receptors derive from an adult man with Graves' hyperthyroidism.

The chain couples TRBV10-3 to TRBJ1-2; tentative D call: TRBD1 (6 bases). V lost 6 bases, J lost 6 bases, and 17 bases lay in between. This CDR3 region has 14 residues. CDR1 and CDR2 from the germline V gene are ENHRY and SYGVKD. CDR3 residues: CAISPGQSKHGYTF. The DNA for the CDR3 is TGTGCCATCAGCCCTGGACAGTCGAAGCATGGCTACACCTTC.

This clonotype was counted only a few times. The chain carries TRBV15 and TRBJ1-1; a possible D gene is TRBD1 (5 bases). The germline gives CDR1 LNHNV, CDR2 YYDKDF (reference sequence). The CDR3 totals 16 residues. Trimming removed 0 bases at V and 4 bases at J, with 15 bases between. CDR3 sequence: CATSRDPAGMGTEAFF. CDR3 nucleotides: TGTGCCACCAGCAGAGATCCGGCAGGGATGGGCACTGAAGCTTTCTTT.

This clonotype was seen just once. V and J are TRBV24-1 and TRBJ2-2, with D possibly being TRBD1 (6 bases). Per the germline V gene, CDR1 is KGHDR and CDR2 is SFDVKD. The CDR3 contains 12 residues. V dropped 9 bases and J dropped 8 bases, with 12 bases sitting between them. CDR3 in DNA: TGTGCCACCGGCCCCGGGACAGGGGAGCTGTTTTTT. Amino acid sequence: CATGPGTGELFF.

The chain employs TRBV20-1 and TRBJ2-7; possibly TRBD1 or TRBD2 for D (6 bases each). This CDR3 spans 15 amino acids. V dropped 4 bases and J dropped 0 bases, with 16 bases sitting between them. Looked up from germline, CDR1 is DFQATT and CDR2 is SNEGSKA (reference sequence). The CDR3 region is CSAISVGGVSYEQYF. The DNA of the CDR3 is TGCAGTGCTATATCCGTCGGGGGCGTCTCCTACGAGCAGTACTTC.

In its sample, this clonotype was seen a few times. This may be a read error: a much more frequent sequence differs by one nucleotide. The rearrangement joins TRBV10-3 to TRBJ2-7; 7 bases agree with TRBD1. This CDR3 is built from 12 residues. V was clipped by 10 bases and J by 9 bases; unmatched bases: 12. Germline CDR1 is ENHRY and CDR2 is SYGVKD. This chain's CDR3 is CASGKGAGGQYF. In DNA, the CDR3 is TGTGCCAGCGGAAAGGGGGCAGGAGGGCAGTACTTC.

This clonotype was seen more than once but under ten times. V is TRBV9 and J is TRBJ2-5; possibly TRBD1 for D (5 bases). Trimming cost V 3 bases and J 5 bases, with 14 bases left between them. The CDR3 is 14 amino acids. CDR1 and CDR2 (germline): SGDLS, YYNGEE. As DNA, the CDR3 is TGTGCCAGCAGCGGAAATGGGGCATTGGAGACCCAGTACTTC. Amino acid sequence: CASSGNGALETQYF. Complete variable domain (other parts from reference TRBV9 and TRBJ2-5): DSGVTQTPKHLITATGQRVTLRCSPRSGDLSVYWYQQSLDQGLQFLIQYYNGEERAKGNILERFSAQQFPDLHSELNLSSLELGDSALYFCASSGNGALETQYFGPGTRLLVL.

This clonotype appeared many times. The chain employs TRBV12-3 or TRBV12-4 and TRBJ1-6, with 8 bases lining up with TRBD1. After removal of 1 base from V and 17 bases from J, the junction contained 4 bases not matched to a gene. The length of the CDR3 is 12 residues. CDR3 loop: CASSLGQGAFHF. Here the CDR3 DNA reads TGTGCCAGCAGTTTAGGGCAGGGGGCCTTCCACTTT.

Comment on this clonotype: A much larger clone differs by one base, so this may be a read error. The chain carries TRBV7-2 and TRBJ2-7; TRBD1 might be the D (5 bases). CDR3 length equals 13 residues. The ends were cut back, 1 base at V and 12 bases at J, with 16 bases in the middle. Germline lookup yields CDR1 SGHTA and CDR2 FQGNSA. Written as DNA, the CDR3 is TGTGCCAGCAGCTTAGGCAGGGTAGAGACCCGGTACTTC. It yields the protein CASSLGRVETRYF.